This TCR beta chain originates from a study of technical replicates of blood from a few donors. CDR3 size: 13 residues. CDR1 and CDR2 from the germline V gene are ENHRY and SYGVKD. V lost 8 bases and J lost 3; bases outside the gene matches: 3. The table came from immunoSEQ multiplex PCR; TCRdb's copy has only in-frame clones and leaves some out. This table has tens of thousands of clones, roughly 86% appearing once. J is TRBJ2-7 and V is TRBV10-3, with 11 bases that match TRBD1. Sample: PBMCs. The TCR was taken from a human donor in good health. Some clones in this sample may be carry-over from other donors' samples. The DNA of the CDR3 is TGTGCCATCGGGACAGGGGGGGACTACGAGCAGTACTTC. This gives the protein CAIGTGGDYEQYF.